The next 8 T cell receptor beta chains were all read from a single sample in a study of blood T cells in healthy people across ages. Combining a sample-barcoded 5' primer with a J-beta primer mix, a second PCR ran for roughly 6 to 12 cycles. TCRdb recomputed calls from the 5' RACE reads with MiXCR, one row per CDR3 protein. This table holds hundreds of thousands of distinct CDR3 sequences, around 68% found once. Sequenced material: blood. The receptors here all came from a man aged 30-40 years in good health.

The chain is built from TRBV12-3 or TRBV12-4 and TRBJ2-3, with 9 bases aligning to TRBD2. The length of the CDR3 is 16 residues. Unmatched junction bases numbered 11, after V lost 6 bases and J lost 4 bases. CDR3 sequence: CASRPRTSVSADTQYF. CDR3 bases: TGTGCCAGCAGACCCAGGACTAGCGTTTCCGCAGATACGCAGTATTTT.

The CDR3 DNA reads as TGTGCCAGCAGTTCCCAGGGGGTAGCCAAAAACATTCAGTACTTC. It specifies CASSSQGVAKNIQYF. The chain has TRBV28 and TRBJ2-4; TRBD1 matches at 7 bases. The V gene's germline CDR1 is MDHEN and CDR2 SYDVKM. The V gene end was trimmed by 4 bases and the J gene end by 0 bases; junction bases not matched to a gene: 3. This CDR3 has 15 amino acids.

V gene TRBV7-2 combines with J gene TRBJ2-7, with a weak D call TRBD1 (6 bases). V was trimmed by 3 bases and J by 1 base, leaving 10 bases between them. Germline loops: CDR1 SGHTA, CDR2 FQGNSA. The CDR3 spans 14 residues. The CDR3 here is CTSSFTGISYEQYF. The CDR3 DNA follows: TGTACCAGCAGCTTTACAGGGATATCCTACGAGCAGTACTTC.

There are a few counts of this clonotype. The chain links TRBV10-3 to TRBJ2-7; TRBD2 matches at 7 bases. This CDR3 is 16 amino acids long. Germline CDR1 ENHRY, CDR2 SYGVKD. With V trimmed by 0 bases and J by 0 bases, 5 bases remained unmatched. The DNA of the CDR3 is TGTGCCATCAGTGAGTCGTATGGGAGGGCCTCCTACGAGCAGTACTTC. Translating gives CAISESYGRASYEQYF.

The V and J genes are TRBV5-1 and TRBJ2-1, with D possibly matching TRBD1 (5 bases). The J call may be in error: the DNA end matches TRBJ2-7 better. The CDR3 consists of 14 residues. Germline assignment: CDR1 SGHRS and CDR2 YFSETQ. CDR3 residues: CASSLDPGICEQYF. The CDR3 coding sequence is TGCGCCAGCAGCTTGGATCCAGGGATCTGCGAGCAGTACTTC.

Comments on this clonotype: A read error may account for a junction end that differs from germline. The chain combines TRBV7-2 with TRBJ2-7; D not resolved. There are 13 residues in the CDR3. The germline V gene encodes CDR1 SGHTA and CDR2 FQGNSA. In DNA form, the CDR3 reads TGTGCCAGCAGCGTAGCAGGATTCGGCGAGCAGTACTTC. Protein: CASSVAGFGEQYF. Together with reference TRBV7-2 and TRBJ2-7, the CDR3 gives the full variable domain: GAGVSQSPSNKVTEKGKDVELRCDPISGHTALYWYRQSLGQGLEFLIYFQGNSAPDKSGLPSDRFSAERTGGSVSTLTIQRTQQEDSAVYLCASSVAGFGEQYFGPGTRLTVT.

The J gene is TRBJ2-1, the V gene TRBV2; 10 bases map to TRBD1. From germline, CDR1 is SNHLY and CDR2 FYNNEI. The CDR3 contains 12 residues. The V gene end was trimmed by 6 bases and the J gene end by 9 bases; junction bases not matched to a gene: 2. The CDR3: CASRDRGLEQFF. The CDR3 bases are TGTGCCAGCAGAGACAGGGGGCTTGAGCAGTTCTTC.

The chain recombines TRBV5-1 with TRBJ1-2; no firm D call. CDR1 is SGHRS, CDR2 YFSETQ, per germline. V was clipped by 4 bases and J by 5 bases, with 18 bases between them. This CDR3 has 15 residues. The DNA of the CDR3 is TGCGCCAGCAGCCCATGGACGGGATCCGCATATGGCTACACCTTC. It yields the protein CASSPWTGSAYGYTF.